This is a list of T cell receptor beta chains from one sample in a study of blood T cell repertoires in COVID-19. Here immunoSEQ multiplex PCR was the method, and the copy in TCRdb shows in-frame clones only, minus some. Here the sample spans approximately 110,000 clones, roughly 88% being singletons. Sequencing was performed on peripheral blood. These receptors were obtained from a human donor in a cohort sampled during active COVID-19. Each CDR3 is given without its conserved first and last residue. Each record gives: clone size, J gene, V gene, D gene, CDR3 protein. D genes are given only for firm matches. Part of the rows lack a size; the others show once, few, many or a class for expanded clones.

- TRBJ1-2 TRBV29-1 - SVTGTGYGYT
- TRBJ1-5 TRBV27 - ASSIQTGNQPQH
- TRBJ1-6 TRBV2 - ASGQNNSPLH
- TRBJ2-7 TRBV3-1/TRBV3-2 TRBD2 ASSPPGLADEQY
- TRBJ2-5 TRBV19 TRBD2 ASSITGGYQETQY
once TRBJ1-1 TRBV5-1 TRBD1 ASSLSGTGGFVNTEAF
- TRBJ2-3 TRBV12-3/TRBV12-4 - ASSFFGRTQY
- TRBJ2-5 TRBV5-1 TRBD2 ASSLVGSGSQETQY
- TRBJ1-5 TRBV5-1 TRBD1 ASSLEPGGGQPQH
- TRBJ2-7 TRBV11-2 - ASSSRASGYEQY
- TRBJ2-3 TRBV19 TRBD1 ASSPKTGTTDTQY
- TRBJ1-3 TRBV4-1 TRBD1 ASSQDGGQGAIAAGNTIY
- TRBJ2-3 TRBV11-2 TRBD2 ASSLEGLGGDTQY
- TRBJ2-1 TRBV11-2 TRBD2 ASSFTSGTYNEQF
- TRBJ1-3 TRBV30 TRBD1 AWSGRQGVSGNTIY
- TRBJ1-4 TRBV28 TRBD1 ASLPRGRRAEKLF
- TRBJ2-7 TRBV10-3 TRBD1 AIRTETGGFDEQY
- TRBJ1-3 TRBV19 - ASRVSGNTIY
- TRBJ1-1 TRBV18 TRBD1 ASSPQTGGSTEAF
- TRBJ2-1 TRBV15 TRBD2 ATSRGSLAAGSYNEQF
few TRBJ2-7 TRBV5-4 TRBD1 ASSGGQGYEQY
- TRBJ1-2 TRBV7-2 - ASSLDLGTSNYGYT
- TRBJ1-1 TRBV2 - ASSEYTPNTEAF
- TRBJ2-3 TRBV30 - AWNGGLGATDTQY
once TRBJ1-4 TRBV15 TRBD1 ATSRTGFEKLF